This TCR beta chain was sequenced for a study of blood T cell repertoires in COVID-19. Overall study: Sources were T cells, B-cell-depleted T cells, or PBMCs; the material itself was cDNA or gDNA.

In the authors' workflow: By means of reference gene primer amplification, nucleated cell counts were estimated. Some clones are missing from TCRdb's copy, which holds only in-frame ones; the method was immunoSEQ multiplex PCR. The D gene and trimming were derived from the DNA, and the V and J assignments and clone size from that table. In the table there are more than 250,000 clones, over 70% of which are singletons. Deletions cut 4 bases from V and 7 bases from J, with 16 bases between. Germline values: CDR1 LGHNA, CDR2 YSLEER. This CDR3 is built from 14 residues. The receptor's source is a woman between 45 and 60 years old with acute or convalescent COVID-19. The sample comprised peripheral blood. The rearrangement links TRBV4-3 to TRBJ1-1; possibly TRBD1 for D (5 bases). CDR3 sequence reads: CASSRGTESLEAFF. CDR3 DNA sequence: TGCGCCAGCAGCCGAGGGACTGAGTCTCTTGAAGCTTTCTTT.